This T cell receptor (gamma chain) was recovered during a study of gamma-delta chains in newborns, infants, children. Background on the study: Microbial exposure reportedly drives polyclonal innate γδ T cell expansion after birth.

Germline trimming cut 0 bases from V and 6 bases from J; bases unmatched to any gene: 2. The CDR3 covers 16 residues. Per germline, CDR1 GITISATS and CDR2 ISYDGTV (reference sequence). This clone is hyperexpanded within its sample. Possible read error: a much larger clone is one base away. The identical CDR3 is also encoded by other nucleotide sequences in the sample. With CATT, TCRdb re-called clones from the reads. The repertoire has hundreds of gamma-chain clones, approximately 69% of them found once; the top ten carry around a third. The sequence derives from a child who was a newborn, infant or young child, either healthy, febrile or measles-vaccinated (not recorded which). Source material: blood. V is TRGV9 and J is TRGJP. The CDR3 DNA follows: TGTGCCTTGTGGGAGGTGCGAGAGTTGGGCAAAAAAATCAAGGTATTT. Translation: CALWEVRELGKKIKVF.